Below, 26 T cell receptor beta chains from the same sample are listed, as sequenced in a study of regulatory T cells in long-lasting Graves disease (dated by TCRdb to 2020 to 2022). The intended sense of this specimen's time point label: persistent/refractory GD, antithyroid drugs over 5 years with positive TRAb. For both TCR sequencing and RNA sequencing, RNA was extracted from PBMCs in TRIzol. Library creation used multiplex PCR. TCRdb lists the instrument as Illumina HiSeq 4000. CDR3 regions were amplified by Arm-PCR with iRepertoire HTBI primers to construct TCR beta libraries. TCRdb reworked the public reads: Q25 trimming with fastp, MiXCR clone assembly, productive beta chains retained. Each CDR3 protein appears once, grouped with its most common genes and DNA. The sample table holds about 460,000 distinct CDR3 sequences, of which about 22% were seen once. Clones ranked in the top ten supply less than 15% of the sample.

The sample consisted of peripheral blood mononuclear cells (PBMCs), taken when the disease was refractory, from a patient treated with antithyroid drugs. These receptors originate from a female donor with Graves disease.

The chain links TRBV25-1 to TRBJ2-7, with 11 bases identical to TRBD1. The J segment lost 5 bases and the V segment lost 4 bases, leaving 7 bases of the junction unmatched. The CDR3 sequence is 15 residues long. Germline-derived CDR1 and CDR2 are MGHDK and SYGVNS. CDR3 bases: TGTGCCAGCAGTGTCGGGACAGGGGGTCCCCACGAGCAGTACTTC. Protein: CASSVGTGGPHEQYF.

This clonotype was recorded many times. CDR3 in DNA: TGTGCCAGCAGTAGCGGACAGGGGGACACTGAAGCTTTCTTT. Its protein product is CASSSGQGDTEAFF. The genes are TRBV28 and TRBJ1-1, with 10 bases aligning to TRBD1. Germline CDR1 reads MDHEN; CDR2 reads SYDVKM. The CDR3 extends over 14 amino acids. The J segment lost 3 bases and the V segment lost 5 bases, leaving 3 bases of the junction unmatched.

This clonotype has at least ten counts. This sequence joins TRBV5-1 and TRBJ2-5; D uncertain. V gave up 0 bases and J gave up 3 bases, with 9 bases separating them. The CDR3 is 14 residues long. From germline, CDR1 is SGHRS and CDR2 YFSETQ. DNA for the CDR3: TGCGCCAGCAGCTTGGGTACACCGGAAGAGACCCAGTACTTC. Residues: CASSLGTPEETQYF.

In its sample, this clonotype was seen many times. The chain has TRBV12-3 or TRBV12-4 and TRBJ2-5; 8 bases line up with TRBD1. The V and J ends lost 7 bases and 0 bases, in that order; junction bases with no gene match: 4. The CDR3 contains 14 residues. The CDR3 loop reads CASKLTGDQETQYF. The CDR3 DNA sequence: TGTGCCAGCAAACTGACAGGGGACCAAGAGACCCAGTACTTC.

At least ten counts were recorded for this clonotype. The chain couples TRBV29-1 to TRBJ1-2; D unclear. Trimming removed 5 bases from V and 5 bases from J, with 12 bases in between. This CDR3 comprises 12 residues. Germline CDR1 reads SQVTM; CDR2 reads ANQGSEA. The CDR3 DNA reads as TGCAGCGTTTATGGGAGAAGATATGGCTACACCTTC. This codes for CSVYGRRYGYTF.

At least ten counts were recorded for this clonotype. The CDR3 region is CASSLYQSQETQYF. DNA for the CDR3: TGTGCCAGCAGCTTGTACCAGTCTCAAGAGACCCAGTACTTC. This chain links TRBV7-2 with TRBJ2-5; D is unclear. CDR3 length: 14 amino acids. CDR1 is SGHTA and CDR2 is FQGNSA in the germline V gene. V lost 3 bases to trimming and J lost 2 bases, with 10 bases between them.

This clonotype was counted at least ten times. V gene TRBV28 combines with J gene TRBJ2-7; TRBD1 matches 7 bases. After removal of 5 bases from V and 5 bases from J, the junction contained 6 bases not matched to a gene. This CDR3 has 13 amino acids. The germline CDR1 and CDR2 sequences are MDHEN and SYDVKM. The CDR3 reads CASSKDRSDEQYF. As DNA, the CDR3 is TGTGCCAGCAGTAAGGACAGGTCAGACGAGCAGTACTTC.

This clonotype was seen at least ten times. The rearrangement joins TRBV12-3 or TRBV12-4 to TRBJ1-2; 7 bases align to TRBD1. The V gene end was trimmed by 5 bases and the J gene end by 5 bases; junction bases not matched to a gene: 14. The CDR3 has 16 residues. The CDR3 DNA is TGTGCCAGCAGTCTAAGACAGGGTGGCGTTTATTATGGCTACACCTTC. Translation gives CASSLRQGGVYYGYTF.

This clonotype was observed at least ten times. V usage is TRBV6-1 and J usage is TRBJ2-7; tentatively, D is TRBD1 (6 bases). Trimming took 6 bases from V and 3 from J, leaving 18 bases between them. The CDR3 loop spans 15 amino acids. Germline CDR1 is MNHNS and CDR2 is SASEGT. The CDR3 DNA sequence: TGTGCCAGCAGCTCCGCTACCACAGGGTTCTACGAGCAGTACTTC. It codes for CASSSATTGFYEQYF.

This chain links TRBV2 with TRBJ2-2; 8 bases align to TRBD2. CDR1 SNHLY and CDR2 FYNNEI come from the germline V gene. J lost 4 bases, V lost 5 bases, and 3 bases had no gene match. The CDR3 covers 14 residues. In DNA, the CDR3 is TGTGCCAGCAGTAGCGGGAGCGGCACCGGGGAGCTGTTTTTT. This gives the protein CASSSGSGTGELFF. Supplemented by reference TRBV2 and TRBJ2-2, the full variable domain reads EPEVTQTPSHQVTQMGQEVILRCVPISNHLYFYWYRQILGQKVEFLVSFYNNEISEKSEIFDDQFSVERPDGSNFTLKIRSTKLEDSAMYFCASSSGSGTGELFFGEGSRLTVL.

Ten or more counts support this clonotype. The CDR3 DNA reads TGTGCCAGCAGTTTTCAGGCGGCCAGGGGTTTCTTT. Translated, it gives CASSFQAARGFF. This rearrangement joins TRBV12-3 or TRBV12-4 to TRBJ1-1, with a weak D call TRBD1 (6 bases). The CDR3 contains 12 residues. The V end lost 3 bases, the J end lost 13 bases, and 15 bases lay between the germline ends.

The chain couples TRBV29-1 to TRBJ2-7; either TRBD1 or TRBD2 may supply D (5 bases each). Germline assignment: CDR1 SQVTM and CDR2 ANQGSEA. The CDR3 totals 11 residues. V lost 7 bases and J 6 bases, leaving 13 bases between the germline ends. CDR3 sequence reads: CSGGRGTEQYF. The CDR3 DNA reads as TGCAGCGGGGGAAGAGGGACCGAGCAGTACTTC.

This clonotype has a count of ten or more. V gene TRBV7-2 combines with J gene TRBJ1-5; unclear D gene. Germline V CDR1 and CDR2: SGHTA, FQGNSA. Trimming took off 4 bases at V and 1 base at J, with 8 bases between the two ends. The CDR3 totals 14 residues. The CDR3 reads CASSYFDSNQPQHF. The CDR3 DNA follows: TGTGCCAGCAGCTACTTCGACAGCAATCAGCCCCAGCATTTT.

Remarks on this clonotype: A much larger clone differs by one base, so this may be a read error. This chain joins TRBV11-2 and TRBJ1-6; D remains ambiguous. The CDR3 spans 14 residues. V lost 5 bases, J lost 7 bases, and 12 bases lay in between. The germline CDR1 and CDR2 sequences are SGHAT and FQNNGV. The DNA of the CDR3 is TGTGCCAGCAGCACAGAGGTTGCGAATTCACCCCTCCACTTT. This sequence encodes CASSTEVANSPLHF.

This clonotype was observed at least ten times. The genes are TRBV12-3 or TRBV12-4 and TRBJ1-5; 7 bases are a match to TRBD1. The CDR3 sequence is 19 residues long. Unmatched junction bases numbered 13, after V lost 2 bases and J lost 0 bases. The CDR3 region is CASSLKGRGLLYSNQPQHF. CDR3 sequence (DNA): TGTGCCAGCAGTTTAAAGGGCAGGGGGTTACTATATAGCAATCAGCCCCAGCATTTT.

This clonotype appeared many times. V is TRBV28 and J is TRBJ1-2; maybe TRBD1 (5 bases). V lost 3 bases, J lost 5 bases, and 19 bases lay in between. Germline assignment: CDR1 MDHEN and CDR2 SYDVKM. This CDR3 contains 16 residues. In nucleotides, the CDR3 is TGTGCCAGCAGTTTGGCGTGGGACGGCAAACTATATGGCTACACCTTC. Protein product: CASSLAWDGKLYGYTF.

The V call is TRBV19, the J call TRBJ1-2, with D maybe TRBD1 (6 bases). The CDR3 length is 12 residues. Trimming pared 6 bases from V and 6 bases from J, leaving 11 bases between. CDR1 LNHDA and CDR2 SQIVND come from the germline V gene (reference sequence). For the CDR3, the DNA is TGTGCCAGTAGGGACAGAGTAGATGGCTACACCTTC. Its protein product is CASRDRVDGYTF.

This clonotype has only one observation. V is TRBV19 and J is TRBJ2-7; no firm D call. Germline CDR1 reads LNHDA; CDR2 reads SQIVND (reference sequence). V was pared by 4 bases and J by 5 bases, with 18 bases between. CDR3 length: 15 residues. The CDR3 loop is CASSTGVLPGDEQYF. CDR3 DNA sequence: TGTGCCAGTAGTACAGGCGTCCTCCCTGGCGACGAGCAGTACTTC.

This clonotype was picked up a small number of times. J is TRBJ1-3 and V is TRBV19; TRBD1 might be the D (5 bases). Trimming removed 3 bases at V and 2 bases at J, with 17 bases between. Germline values: CDR1 LNHDA, CDR2 SQIVND (reference sequence). The CDR3 length is 17 residues. CDR3 coding DNA: TGTGCCAGTAGTATTCGCGGGGCTCTTGGGGCTGGAAACACCATATATTTT. Its translation: CASSIRGALGAGNTIYF.

This clonotype was observed a few times. The rearrangement joins TRBV12-3 or TRBV12-4 to TRBJ2-2; TRBD2 might be the D (6 bases). The CDR3 runs 16 residues. V lost 8 bases, J lost 6 bases, and 22 bases lay in between. DNA of the CDR3: TGTGCCAGCGGACCGGGACTCTCTTTAGGGGCCGGGGAGCTGTTTTTT. It yields the protein CASGPGLSLGAGELFF.

This clonotype was picked up many times. The chain employs TRBV29-1 and TRBJ2-5; D uncertain. The CDR3 contains 11 residues. Germline CDR1 SQVTM, CDR2 ANQGSEA. V shed 8 bases and J shed 0 bases, with 7 bases lying between them. CDR3 bases: TGCAGCATCGATTACCAAGAGACCCAGTACTTC. Translation gives CSIDYQETQYF.

This clonotype has ten or more counts. The chain carries TRBV3-1 and TRBJ1-1; D remains unclear. CDR1 is LGHDT, CDR2 YNNKEL, per germline (reference sequence). CDR3 length: 14 amino acids. V was shortened by 4 bases and J by 0 bases, with 9 bases between the two germline ends. CDR3 in DNA: TGTGCCAGCAGCCCCACGACATTGAACACTGAAGCTTTCTTT. Its translation is CASSPTTLNTEAFF.

CDR3 sequence: CASSLESGGYEQYF. CDR3 sequence (DNA): TGTGCCAGCAGCTTAGAGAGCGGGGGGTACGAGCAGTACTTC. This chain connects TRBV7-2 to TRBJ2-7; 9 bases align to TRBD2. The CDR3 sequence is 14 residues long. V lost 1 base to trimming and J lost 4 bases; unmatched junction nucleotides: 2. Germline loops: CDR1 SGHTA, CDR2 FQGNSA.

The chain links TRBV7-8 to TRBJ1-1; D is unclear. The germline gives CDR1 SGHVS, CDR2 FQNEAQ. The CDR3 totals 15 residues. Trimming removed 5 bases at V and 0 bases at J, with 13 bases between. In DNA form, the CDR3 reads TGTGCCAGCAGCGAGCGCAGGCGGGTGAACACTGAAGCTTTCTTT. Its translation is CASSERRRVNTEAFF.

This clonotype was recorded many times. The chain has TRBV28 and TRBJ2-7; D possibly corresponds to TRBD1 (5 bases). The V gene's germline CDR1 is MDHEN and CDR2 SYDVKM. The CDR3 extends over 14 amino acids. V was pared by 7 bases and J by 4 bases, with 17 bases between. The DNA of the CDR3 is TGTGCCAGCACCCCCCCCAGGACATCGTACGAGCAGTACTTC. Its translation: CASTPPRTSYEQYF.

The table lists this clonotype with a few counts. The chain recombines TRBV3-1 with TRBJ2-6; 7 nucleotides line up with TRBD1. Germline CDR1 and CDR2: LGHDT and YNNKEL (reference sequence). The CDR3 contains 17 residues. Unmatched junction bases numbered 7, after V lost 3 bases and J lost 2 bases. CDR3: CASSHLLGGTGANVLTF. The CDR3 DNA reads TGTGCCAGCAGCCACCTTTTAGGGGGCACTGGGGCCAACGTCCTGACTTTC. Variable domain in full (rest from reference TRBV3-1 and TRBJ2-6): DTAVSQTPKYLVTQMGNDKSIKCEQNLGHDTMYWYKQDSKKFLKIMFSYNNKELIINETVPNRFSPKSPDKAHLNLHINSLELGDSAVYFCASSHLLGGTGANVLTFGAGSRLTVL.